The T cell receptor (beta chain) under discussion was sequenced for a study of T-cell memory formation after mild COVID-19. Study-level points and caveats: While clones contracting from day 15 to 85 were balanced between CD4 and CD8, later expanders leaned CD4+.

V was cut by 8 bases and J by 4 bases, with 23 bases left in between. The CDR3 has 16 amino acids. The V gene's germline CDR1 is MNHEY and CDR2 SMNVEV (reference sequence). TCRdb redid the calling of the 5' RACE reads with MiXCR, one entry per CDR3 protein. The repertoire has roughly 350,000 distinct CDR3 sequences, approximately 15% of them found once; the top ten carry 22%. Points on this clonotype: Its antigen is unknown.

Sequencing used PBMCs or a T cell subset sorted from them (not recorded which). The sequence came from a man aged 18 to 30 who had mild COVID-19 (a few samples of this study predate the infection). Cell type and time point are not known. The chain links TRBV27 to TRBJ1-2; D unclear. The CDR3 DNA reads TGTGCCAGCGGAGCCAGTTATTCTCCTGCCGCCTATGGCTACACCTTC. Its protein is CASGASYSPAAYGYTF.